This T cell receptor beta chain was captured in a study of breast tumors, draining lymph nodes, adjacent tissues. Findings of the study overall: Data only fit, rather than demonstrated, lymph node origin of most tumor T cells. Most tumor T cells seemingly derive from lymph node, then expand in tumor. Tumor repertoires ranked between lymph nodes and nontumor tissue in diversity, with V and J gene preferences.

Breast cancer patients provided tissue from their axillary draining lymph nodes. TCRdb fed the multiplex PCR reads into MiXCR, producing one record per CDR3 protein. The repertoire consists of 150,000 to 200,000 distinct CDR3 sequences, with approximately 33% occurring once and the leading ten covering more than 4%. CDR1 and CDR2 (germline): DFQATT, SNEGSKA (reference sequence). This CDR3 region has 13 residues. V lost 6 bases and J lost 4; bases outside the gene matches: 6. A note on this clonotype: The antigen remains undetermined.

The chain links TRBV20-1 to TRBJ2-7; 10 bases fit TRBD2. This sequence was found in a female donor with breast cancer. Some clones in this sample may be carry-over from other donors' samples. The sample was axillary lymph node tissue. The CDR3 spells CSAEREGRYEQYF. The CDR3 coding sequence is TGCAGTGCGGAGCGGGAGGGAAGGTACGAGCAGTACTTC.